This entry is about one T cell receptor beta chain. At one end the junction does not follow the germline gene, possibly because of a read error. The data belong to a study of shared clonotypes between healthy human individuals. This CDR3 comprises 13 residues. Germline V gene lookup returns CDR1 SSHAT and CDR2 FNYEAQ (reference sequence). The table came from immunoSEQ multiplex PCR; TCRdb's copy has only in-frame clones and leaves some out. The top ten hold approximately 1.1% of the sample, which has approximately 1,500,000 clones, roughly 96% seen once. The TCR was taken from a man younger than 40 in good health. The J gene is TRBJ2-1, the V gene TRBV7-7; the match to TRBD1 covers 8 bases. The sample taken for sequencing was naive CD4+ T cells sorted from blood. Subset of the sample: CD45RA+ positively selected. The CDR3 loop reads CASSLDRGGGQFF. The CDR3, as DNA: TGTGCTAGCAGCTTAGACAGGGGCGGCGGGCAGTTCTTC. Complete variable domain (other parts from reference TRBV7-7 and TRBJ2-1): GAGVSQSPRYKVTKRGQDVTLRCDPISSHATLYWYQQALGQGPEFLTYFNYEAQPDKSGLPSDRFSAERPEGSISTLTIQRTEQRDSAMYRCASSLDRGGGQFFGPGTRLTVL.